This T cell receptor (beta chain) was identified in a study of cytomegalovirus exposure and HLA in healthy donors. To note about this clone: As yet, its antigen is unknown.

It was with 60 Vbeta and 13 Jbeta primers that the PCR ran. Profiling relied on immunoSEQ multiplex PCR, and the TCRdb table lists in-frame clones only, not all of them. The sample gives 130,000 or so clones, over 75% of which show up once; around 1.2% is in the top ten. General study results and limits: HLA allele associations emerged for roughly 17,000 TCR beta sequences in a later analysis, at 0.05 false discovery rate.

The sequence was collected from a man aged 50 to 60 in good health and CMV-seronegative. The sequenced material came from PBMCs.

As DNA, the CDR3 is TGCGCCAGCAGCCTAGGGACTGGGGGGGCGGATACGCAGTATTTT. It specifies CASSLGTGGADTQYF. This chain connects TRBV5-1 to TRBJ2-3, with D possibly matching TRBD2 (7 bases). V lost 4 bases and J lost 6, with 18 bases in between. Germline CDR1 reads SGHRS; CDR2 reads YFSETQ. The CDR3 contains 15 residues. Looking up the rest from reference TRBV5-1 and TRBJ2-3 gives the full variable domain: KAGVTQTPRYLIKTRGQQVTLSCSPISGHRSVSWYQQTPGQGLQFLFEYFSETQRNKGNFPGRFSGRQFSNSRSEMNVSTLELGDSALYLCASSLGTGGADTQYFGPGTRLTVL.